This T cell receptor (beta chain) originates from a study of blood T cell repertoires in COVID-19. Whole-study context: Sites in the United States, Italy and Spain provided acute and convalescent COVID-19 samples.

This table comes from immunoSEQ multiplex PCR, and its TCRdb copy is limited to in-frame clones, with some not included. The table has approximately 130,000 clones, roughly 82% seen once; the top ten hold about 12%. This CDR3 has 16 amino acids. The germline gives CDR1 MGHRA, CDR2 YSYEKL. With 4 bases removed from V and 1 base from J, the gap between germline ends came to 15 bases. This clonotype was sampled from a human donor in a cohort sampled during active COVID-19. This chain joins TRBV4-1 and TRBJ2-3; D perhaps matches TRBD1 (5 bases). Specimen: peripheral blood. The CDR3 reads CASSPGASRGTDTQYF. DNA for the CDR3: TGCGCCAGCAGCCCTGGGGCCAGTAGAGGCACAGATACGCAGTATTTT.